This T cell receptor (beta chain) was sequenced for a study of long-term antiretroviral therapy in people with HIV. Whole-study context: Sampling started about a decade before the 2015 immediate-ART recommendation.

Version v3.0 of the immunoSEQ assay was performed at survey level. TCRdb's copy holds only in-frame clones and misses some; the assay was immunoSEQ multiplex PCR. The sample yields fewer than 40,000 clones, around 83% seen once. Trimming took 5 bases from V and 2 from J, leaving 17 bases between them. The CDR3 contains 16 residues. Germline-derived CDR1 and CDR2 are SGHTA and FQGNSA. This clone came up a few times. This specimen was unsorted PBMCs, taken 3.1 years after starting antiretroviral therapy. This TCR came from a woman in her fifties or sixties with HIV. V is TRBV7-2 and J is TRBJ2-3, with a tentative D call TRBD2 (5 bases). The CDR3 region has the DNA TGTGCCAGCAGCCACCCGAGGGAAATATCCACAGATACGCAGTATTTT. Amino acids: CASSHPREISTDTQYF.